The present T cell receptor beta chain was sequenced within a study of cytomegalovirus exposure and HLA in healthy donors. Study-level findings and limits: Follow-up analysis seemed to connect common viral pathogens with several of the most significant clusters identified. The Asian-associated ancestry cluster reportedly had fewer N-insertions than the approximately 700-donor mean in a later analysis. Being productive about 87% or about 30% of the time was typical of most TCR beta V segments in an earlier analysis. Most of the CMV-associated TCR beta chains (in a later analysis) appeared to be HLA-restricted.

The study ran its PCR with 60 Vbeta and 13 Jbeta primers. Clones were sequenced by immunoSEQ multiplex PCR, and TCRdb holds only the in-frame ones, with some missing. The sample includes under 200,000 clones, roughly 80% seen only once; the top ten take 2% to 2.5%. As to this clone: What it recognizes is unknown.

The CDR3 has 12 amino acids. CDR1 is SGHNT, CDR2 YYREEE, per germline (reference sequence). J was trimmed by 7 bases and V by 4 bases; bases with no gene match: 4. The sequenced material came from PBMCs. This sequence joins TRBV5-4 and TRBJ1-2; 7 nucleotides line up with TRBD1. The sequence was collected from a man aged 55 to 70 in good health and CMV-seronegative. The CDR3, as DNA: TGTGCCAGCAGCCTTGACAGGGCTGGCTACACCTTC. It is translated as CASSLDRAGYTF.